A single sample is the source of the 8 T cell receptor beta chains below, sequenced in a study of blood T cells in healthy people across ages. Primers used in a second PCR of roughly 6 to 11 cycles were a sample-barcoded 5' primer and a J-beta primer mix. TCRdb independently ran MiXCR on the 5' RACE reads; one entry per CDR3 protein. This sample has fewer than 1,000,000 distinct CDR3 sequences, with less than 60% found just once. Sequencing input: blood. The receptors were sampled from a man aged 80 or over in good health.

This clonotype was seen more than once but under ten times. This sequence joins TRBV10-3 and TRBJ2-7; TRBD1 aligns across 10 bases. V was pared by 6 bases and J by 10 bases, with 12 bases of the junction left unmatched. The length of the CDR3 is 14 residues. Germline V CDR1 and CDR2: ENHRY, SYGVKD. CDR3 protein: CAIRGDRGDGTQYF. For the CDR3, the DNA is TGTGCCATCAGGGGGGACAGGGGCGACGGTACCCAGTACTTC.

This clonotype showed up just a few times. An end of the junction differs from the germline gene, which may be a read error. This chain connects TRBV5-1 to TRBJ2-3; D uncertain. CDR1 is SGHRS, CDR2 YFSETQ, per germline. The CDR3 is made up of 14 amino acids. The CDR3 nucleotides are TGTGCCAGCAGCTTGGAACACTACACAGATACGCAGTATTTT. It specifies CASSLEHYTDTQYF.

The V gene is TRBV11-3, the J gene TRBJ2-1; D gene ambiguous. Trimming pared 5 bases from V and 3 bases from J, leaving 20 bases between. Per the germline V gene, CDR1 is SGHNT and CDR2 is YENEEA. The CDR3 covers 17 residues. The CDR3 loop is CASSTSHTPGFYNEQFF. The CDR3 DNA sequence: TGTGCCAGCAGCACCTCCCATACCCCAGGATTCTACAATGAGCAGTTCTTC.

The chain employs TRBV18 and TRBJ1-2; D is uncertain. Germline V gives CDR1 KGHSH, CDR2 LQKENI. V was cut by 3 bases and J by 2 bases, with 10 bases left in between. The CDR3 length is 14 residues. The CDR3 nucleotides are TGTGCCAGCTCACCTGGTTCTCAGAACTATGGCTACACCTTC. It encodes CASSPGSQNYGYTF.

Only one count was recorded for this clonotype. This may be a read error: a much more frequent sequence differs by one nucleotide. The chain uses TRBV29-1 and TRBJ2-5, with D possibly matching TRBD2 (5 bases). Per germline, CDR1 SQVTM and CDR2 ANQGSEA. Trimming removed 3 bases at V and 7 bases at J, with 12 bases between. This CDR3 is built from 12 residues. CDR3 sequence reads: CSVETGEGTQYF. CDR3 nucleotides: TGCAGCGTTGAGACGGGTGAGGGGACCCAGTACTTC.

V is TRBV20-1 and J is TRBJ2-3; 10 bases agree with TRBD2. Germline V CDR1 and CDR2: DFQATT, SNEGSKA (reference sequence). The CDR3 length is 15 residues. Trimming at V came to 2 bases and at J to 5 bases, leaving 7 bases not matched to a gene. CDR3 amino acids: CSARRASGSRDTQYF. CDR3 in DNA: TGCAGTGCTAGAAGGGCTAGCGGGAGTAGAGATACGCAGTATTTT.

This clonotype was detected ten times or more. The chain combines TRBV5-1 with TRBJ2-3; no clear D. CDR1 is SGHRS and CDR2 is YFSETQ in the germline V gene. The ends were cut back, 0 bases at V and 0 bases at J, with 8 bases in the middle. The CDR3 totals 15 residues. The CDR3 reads CASSLEASSTDTQYF. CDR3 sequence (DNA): TGCGCCAGCAGCTTGGAGGCTTCTAGCACAGATACGCAGTATTTT.

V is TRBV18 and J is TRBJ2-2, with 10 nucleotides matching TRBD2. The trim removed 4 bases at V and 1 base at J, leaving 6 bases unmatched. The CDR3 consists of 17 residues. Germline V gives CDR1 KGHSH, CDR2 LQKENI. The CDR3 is CASSRAGLAVNTGELFF. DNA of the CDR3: TGTGCCAGCTCACGAGCCGGACTAGCGGTGAACACCGGGGAGCTGTTTTTT. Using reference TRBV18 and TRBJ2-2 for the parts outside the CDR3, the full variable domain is NAGVMQNPRHLVRRRGQEARLRCSPMKGHSHVYWYRQLPEEGLKFMVYLQKENIIDESGMPKERFSAEFPKEGPSILRIQQVVRGDSAAYFCASSRAGLAVNTGELFFGEGSRLTVL.